This T cell receptor (beta chain) was captured in a study of Tregs in tolerant kidney transplant recipients. The CDR3 extends over 15 amino acids. Germline V gives CDR1 MGHRA, CDR2 YSYEKL. The ends lost 5 bases at V and 3 bases at J; junction bases unmatched: 5. Sequencing was performed with immunoSEQ multiplex PCR; in TCRdb, only in-frame clones are kept and a portion is missing. The sample lists 40,000 to 50,000 clones, roughly 90% seen once, with roughly 15% in the top ten. The nonmyeloablative bone marrow transplants came from related graft donors, with transient mixed chimerism. Thawed PBMCs were FACS-sorted into unstimulated CD4+CD25+CD127- regulatory T cells, CD4+CD25- non-regulatory cells, CD4 and CD8 cells. About this clone: What it binds is not known.

Study observations and caveats: No direct test of biological reproducibility was done here. Donor-specific Treg expansion exceeded global Treg expansion in tolerant patients, suggesting antigen drive. Nucleotide sequences could not be compared across some patients' samples due to primer changes.

The chain carries TRBV4-1 and TRBJ2-2, with TRBD1 identical over 8 bases. This receptor was taken from a human patient who received a combined kidney and bone marrow transplant. Some T cells may be graft donor cells. The specimen comprised CD8+ T cells from blood (PBMCs), sampled 12 months after the transplant. CDR3 sequence: CASSYVTGDTGELFF. The DNA for the CDR3 is TGCGCCAGCAGCTACGTGACAGGGGACACCGGGGAGCTGTTTTTT.